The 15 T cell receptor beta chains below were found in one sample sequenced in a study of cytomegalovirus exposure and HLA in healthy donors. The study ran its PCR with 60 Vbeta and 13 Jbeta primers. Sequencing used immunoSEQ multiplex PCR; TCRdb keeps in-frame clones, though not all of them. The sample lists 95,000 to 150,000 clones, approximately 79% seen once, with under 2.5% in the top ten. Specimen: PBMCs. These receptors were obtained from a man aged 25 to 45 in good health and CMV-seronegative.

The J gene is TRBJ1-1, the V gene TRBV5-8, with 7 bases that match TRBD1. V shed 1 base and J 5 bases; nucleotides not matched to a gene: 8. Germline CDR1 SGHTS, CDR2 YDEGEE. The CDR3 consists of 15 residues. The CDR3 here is CASSLHGTVWTEAFF. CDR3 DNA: TGTGCCAGCAGCTTGCACGGGACAGTGTGGACTGAAGCTTTCTTT.

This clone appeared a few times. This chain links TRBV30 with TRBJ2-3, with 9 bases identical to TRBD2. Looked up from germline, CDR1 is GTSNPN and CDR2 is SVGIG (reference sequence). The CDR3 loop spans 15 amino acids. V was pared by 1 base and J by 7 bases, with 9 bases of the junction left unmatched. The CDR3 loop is CAWSGRRGGTHTQYF. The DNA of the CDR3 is TGTGCCTGGAGTGGGCGGCGGGGGGGCACCCATACGCAGTATTTT.

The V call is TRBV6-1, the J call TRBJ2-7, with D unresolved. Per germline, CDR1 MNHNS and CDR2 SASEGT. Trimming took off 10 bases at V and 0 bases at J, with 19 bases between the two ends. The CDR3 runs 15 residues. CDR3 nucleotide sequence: TGTGCCACCGATAATATACGTTCCGGCTCCTACGAGCAGTACTTC. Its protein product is CATDNIRSGSYEQYF.

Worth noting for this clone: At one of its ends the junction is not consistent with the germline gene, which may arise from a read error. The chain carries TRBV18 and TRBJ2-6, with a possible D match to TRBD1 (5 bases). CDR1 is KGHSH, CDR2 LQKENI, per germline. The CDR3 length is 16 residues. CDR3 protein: CASSPIISSGANGLTF. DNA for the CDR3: TGTGCCAGCTCACCGATAATCAGCTCTGGGGCCAACGGCCTGACTTTC.

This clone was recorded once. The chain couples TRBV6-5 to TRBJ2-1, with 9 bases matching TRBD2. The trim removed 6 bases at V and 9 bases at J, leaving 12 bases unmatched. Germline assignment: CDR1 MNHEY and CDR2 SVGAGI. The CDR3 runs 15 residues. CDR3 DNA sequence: TGTGCCAGCAGCCCCAGGCCGCGGGGGGGTAGTGAGCAGTTCTTC. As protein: CASSPRPRGGSEQFF.

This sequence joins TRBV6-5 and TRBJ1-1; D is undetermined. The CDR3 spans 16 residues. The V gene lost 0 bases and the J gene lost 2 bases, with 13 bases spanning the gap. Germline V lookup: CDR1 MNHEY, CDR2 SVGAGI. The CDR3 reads CASSYSEGAGNTEAFF. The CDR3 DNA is TGTGCCAGCAGTTACTCGGAGGGCGCGGGTAACACTGAAGCTTTCTTT.

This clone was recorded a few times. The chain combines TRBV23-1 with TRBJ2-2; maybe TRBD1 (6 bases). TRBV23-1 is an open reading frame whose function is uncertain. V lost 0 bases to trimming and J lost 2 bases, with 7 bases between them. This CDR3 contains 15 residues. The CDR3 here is CASSQSGQNTGELFF. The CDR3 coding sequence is TGCGCCAGCAGTCAATCGGGACAAAACACCGGGGAGCTGTTTTTT.

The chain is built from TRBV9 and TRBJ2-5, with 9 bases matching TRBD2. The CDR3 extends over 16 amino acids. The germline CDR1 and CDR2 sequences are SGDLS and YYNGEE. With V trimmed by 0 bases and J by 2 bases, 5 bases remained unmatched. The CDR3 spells CASSVGLAVNQETQYF. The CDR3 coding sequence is TGTGCCAGCAGCGTAGGACTAGCGGTGAATCAAGAGACCCAGTACTTC.

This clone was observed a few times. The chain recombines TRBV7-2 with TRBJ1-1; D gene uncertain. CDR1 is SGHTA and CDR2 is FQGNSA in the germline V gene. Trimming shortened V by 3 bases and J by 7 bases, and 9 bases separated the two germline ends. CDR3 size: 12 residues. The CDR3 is CASSLGRREAFF. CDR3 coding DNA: TGTGCCAGCAGCTTGGGCAGACGTGAAGCTTTCTTT.

The CDR3 DNA is TGTGCCAGCAGCTTGGGGACAGGCACTGAAGCTTTCTTT. The encoded protein is CASSLGTGTEAFF. The genes are TRBV5-6 and TRBJ1-1, with 7 bases aligning to TRBD1. V dropped 0 bases and J dropped 4; count of bases not matched to a gene: 0. This CDR3 comprises 13 residues. The germline V gene encodes CDR1 SGHDT and CDR2 YYEEEE. Full variable domain (rest looked up from reference TRBV5-6 and TRBJ1-1): DAGVTQSPTHLIKTRGQQVTLRCSPKSGHDTVSWYQQALGQGPQFIFQYYEEEERQRGNFPDRFSGHQFPNYSSELNVNALLLGDSALYLCASSLGTGTEAFFGQGTRLTVV.

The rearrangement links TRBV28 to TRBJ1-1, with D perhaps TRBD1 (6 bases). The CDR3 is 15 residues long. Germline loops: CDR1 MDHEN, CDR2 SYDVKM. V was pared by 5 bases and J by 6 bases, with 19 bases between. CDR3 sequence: CASSPPQGRGSEAFF. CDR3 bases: TGTGCCAGCAGTCCCCCCCAGGGGCGCGGGTCTGAAGCTTTCTTT.

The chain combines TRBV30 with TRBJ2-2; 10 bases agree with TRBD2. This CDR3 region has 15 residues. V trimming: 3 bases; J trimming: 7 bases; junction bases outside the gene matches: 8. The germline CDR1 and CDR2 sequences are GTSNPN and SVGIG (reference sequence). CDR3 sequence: CAWSALAGVHGELFF. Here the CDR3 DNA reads TGTGCCTGGAGCGCCCTAGCGGGGGTTCACGGGGAGCTGTTTTTT. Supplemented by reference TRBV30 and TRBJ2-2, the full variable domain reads SQTIHQWPATLVQPVGSPLSLECTVEGTSNPNLYWYRQAAGRGLQLLFYSVGIGQISSEVPQNLSASRPQDRQFILSSKKLLLSDSGFYLCAWSALAGVHGELFFGEGSRLTVL.

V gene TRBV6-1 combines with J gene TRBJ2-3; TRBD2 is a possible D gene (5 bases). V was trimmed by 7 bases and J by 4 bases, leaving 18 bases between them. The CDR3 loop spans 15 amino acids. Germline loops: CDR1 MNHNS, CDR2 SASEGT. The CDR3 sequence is CASTLSIGGSDTQYF. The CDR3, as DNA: TGTGCCAGCACGTTATCGATCGGAGGCTCAGATACGCAGTATTTT.

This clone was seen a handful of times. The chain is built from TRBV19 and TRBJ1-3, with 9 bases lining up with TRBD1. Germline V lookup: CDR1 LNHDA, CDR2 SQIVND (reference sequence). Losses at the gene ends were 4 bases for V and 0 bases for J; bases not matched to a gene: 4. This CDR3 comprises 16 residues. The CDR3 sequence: CASSTGQGISGNTIYF. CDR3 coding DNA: TGTGCCAGTAGTACGGGACAGGGAATCTCTGGAAACACCATATATTTT.

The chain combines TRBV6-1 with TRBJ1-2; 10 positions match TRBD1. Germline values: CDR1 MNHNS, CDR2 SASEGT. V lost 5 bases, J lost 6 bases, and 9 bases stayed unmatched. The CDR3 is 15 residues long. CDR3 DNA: TGTGCCAGCAGTCAGCGGACAGGGGGGGGTGATGGCTACACCTTC. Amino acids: CASSQRTGGGDGYTF.